This entry is about one T cell receptor (beta chain). Its antigen is currently unknown. The data were obtained in a study of cytomegalovirus exposure and HLA in healthy donors. Study-wide context: A prior study identified 120 million or so unique TCR beta sequences from 190 million or so T cells.

Study observations and caveats: In a later analysis, V- and J-gene trimming of beta chains associated with a DCLRE1C missense variant, replicated independently. A previous analysis found most TCR beta V segments productive roughly 90% or roughly 30% of the time. Later analysis placed DRB1 highest and HLA-C lowest in TCR association rates, which differed by HLA locus.

The PCR used 60 Vbeta and 13 Jbeta primers. Some clones are missing from TCRdb's copy, which holds only in-frame ones; the method was immunoSEQ multiplex PCR. The repertoire holds approximately 150,000 clones, with around 80% as singletons. This CDR3 comprises 10 residues. Germline CDR1 is DFQATT and CDR2 is SNEGSKA (reference sequence). The chain links TRBV20-1 to TRBJ1-1; D remains unclear. The sample comprised PBMCs. The sequence came from a man younger than 35 in good health and CMV-seropositive. The CDR3 loop reads CSTGFAEAFF. The DNA of the CDR3 is TGCAGCACTGGTTTCGCTGAAGCTTTCTTT.